This T cell receptor (beta chain) was observed in a study of T cell responses to AZD1222 COVID-19 vaccine. TCRdb keeps only in-frame clones here, not all; method: immunoSEQ multiplex PCR. Among roughly 150,000 clones, 90% were seen once, and the ten largest hold 1.5%. The germline V gene encodes CDR1 MNHEY and CDR2 SMNVEV (reference sequence). The ends were cut back, 3 bases at V and 5 bases at J, with 20 bases in the middle. The CDR3 is 17 residues long. The chain combines TRBV27 with TRBJ1-5, with D possibly TRBD1 on 5 matching bases. The sequence derives from an adult who received the AZD1222 COVID-19 vaccine. Sequenced material: peripheral blood, taken 28 days after the second AZD1222 dose. This CDR3 is CASSFLSTTGKHQPQHF. The CDR3 nucleotides read TGTGCCAGCAGTTTTCTCTCCACTACAGGAAAACATCAGCCCCAGCATTTT.